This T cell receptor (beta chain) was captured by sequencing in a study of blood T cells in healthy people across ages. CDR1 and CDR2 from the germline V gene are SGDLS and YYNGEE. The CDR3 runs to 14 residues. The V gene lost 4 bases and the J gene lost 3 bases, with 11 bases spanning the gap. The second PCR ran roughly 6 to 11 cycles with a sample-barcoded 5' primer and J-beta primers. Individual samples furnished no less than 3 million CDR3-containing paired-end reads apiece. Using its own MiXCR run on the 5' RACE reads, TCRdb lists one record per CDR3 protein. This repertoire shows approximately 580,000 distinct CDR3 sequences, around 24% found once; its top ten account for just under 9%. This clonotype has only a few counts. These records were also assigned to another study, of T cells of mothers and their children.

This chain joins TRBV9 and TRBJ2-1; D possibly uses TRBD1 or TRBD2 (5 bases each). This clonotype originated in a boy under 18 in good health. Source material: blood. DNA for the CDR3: TGTGCCAGCAGCTTCGGGACGGTCTACAATGAGCAGTTCTTC. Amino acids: CASSFGTVYNEQFF.